Below, 16 T cell receptor beta chains from the same sample are listed, as sequenced in a study of prognosis after radiotherapy for stage I lung cancer. Genomic DNA was the source, and TCR beta CDR3 was amplified from it by two-round multiplex PCR. With primers specific to each TRBV and TRBJ gene, the first-round PCR was performed. TCRdb called the multiplex PCR reads again in MiXCR, with one record for every CDR3 protein. The profile shows roughly 27,000 distinct CDR3 sequences, 46% of them singletons. The material sequenced was PBMCs, taken before or after stereotactic body radiation therapy (not recorded which). All receptors come from a donor over 45 with non-small cell lung cancer.

This clonotype was seen at least ten times. Germline and junction disagree at one end, which may indicate a read error. The chain has TRBV7-2 and TRBJ2-5; 9 bases line up with TRBD2. The CDR3 extends over 15 amino acids. The germline V gene has CDR1 SGHTA and CDR2 FQGNSA. CDR3 residues: CASSLAGFYQETQYF. CDR3 in DNA: TGTGCCAGCAGCCTAGCGGGGTTTTATCAAGAGACCCAGTACTTC.

The chain recombines TRBV5-6 with TRBJ1-5, with 7 bases that match TRBD1. The V gene end was trimmed by 4 bases and the J gene end by 3 bases; junction bases not matched to a gene: 10. Germline V CDR1 and CDR2: SGHDT, YYEEEE. The CDR3 has 16 amino acids. The chain's CDR3 is CASSLSDRRINQPQHF. The CDR3, as DNA: TGTGCCAGCAGCCTGTCGGACAGGAGAATCAATCAGCCCCAGCATTTT.

This clonotype appeared many times. The rearrangement uses TRBV7-2 and TRBJ1-3, with no clear D. Germline-derived CDR1 and CDR2 are SGHTA and FQGNSA. CDR3 length equals 11 residues. V gave up 4 bases and J gave up 4 bases, with 2 bases separating them. Written as DNA, the CDR3 is TGTGCCAGCAGCTCGGGAAACACCATATATTTT. Amino acids: CASSSGNTIYF.

With respect to this clonotype: This likely reflects a read error, since a far larger clone is one base away. V and J are TRBV6-6 and TRBJ2-7, with D possibly TRBD2 on 5 matching bases. V was clipped by 0 bases and J by 0 bases, with 18 bases between them. CDR1 and CDR2 (germline): MNHNY, SVGAGI (reference sequence). The CDR3 runs 18 residues. The DNA of the CDR3 is TGTGCCAGCAGTTACTCTGAGGGTGTACCTGTATTCTCCTACGAGCAGTACTTC. The encoded protein is CASSYSEGVPVFSYEQYF.

Regarding this clonotype: Only one base separates this from a far larger clonotype, so it likely reflects a read error. This chain links TRBV6-1 with TRBJ2-7; tentative D call: TRBD1 (6 bases). This CDR3 region has 15 residues. V was pared by 5 bases and J by 3 bases, with 17 bases between. CDR1 MNHNS and CDR2 SASEGT come from the germline V gene. CDR3 loop: CASSYPGQAFYEQYF. CDR3 sequence (DNA): TGTGCCAGCAGTTACCCGGGACAAGCCTTCTACGAGCAGTACTTC.

Ten or more counts support this clonotype. The V call is TRBV20-1, the J call TRBJ1-6, with D hard to call. V was trimmed by 7 bases and J by 3 bases, leaving 7 bases between them. The CDR3 is 12 amino acids. From germline, CDR1 is DFQATT and CDR2 SNEGSKA (reference sequence). CDR3 bases: TGCAGTGGGGCCATCTATAATTCACCCCTCCACTTT. This encodes CSGAIYNSPLHF.

This clonotype was found many times. The gene calls are TRBV5-1 and TRBJ2-7, with D perhaps TRBD2 (6 bases). This CDR3 has 15 amino acids. Trimming stripped 1 base from V and 6 bases from J, with 17 bases between. CDR1 is SGHRS and CDR2 is YFSETQ in the germline V gene. CDR3 protein: CASSLSGREAGEQYF. CDR3 DNA sequence: TGCGCCAGCAGCTTGTCCGGCAGGGAGGCGGGCGAGCAGTACTTC.

As for this clonotype: The junction differs from germline at one of its ends, possibly a read error. The CDR3 DNA sequence: TGTGCCAGACAAGGGGGGACGGAGACACAGTACTTC. This gives the protein CARQGGTETQYF. The chain recombines TRBV19 with TRBJ2-5; possibly TRBD1 or TRBD2 for D (6 bases each). CDR1 LNHDA and CDR2 SQIVND come from the germline V gene (reference sequence). CDR3 length: 12 amino acids.

This chain joins TRBV28 and TRBJ2-2; no reliable D call. Germline V gene data show CDR1 as MDHEN and CDR2 as SYDVKM. The CDR3 covers 14 residues. V was pared by 4 bases and J by 5 bases, with 11 bases between. The CDR3 sequence is CASSYQRRTGELFF. The CDR3 nucleotides read TGTGCCAGCAGTTATCAAAGACGGACCGGGGAGCTGTTTTTT.

Concerning this clonotype itself: The junction departs from germline at one end; a sequencing error may be responsible. The chain recombines TRBV2 with TRBJ1-6, with 7 bases matching TRBD1. CDR3 length equals 15 residues. Germline CDR1 reads SNHLY; CDR2 reads FYNNEI. CDR3 coding DNA: TGTGCTAGCAAGATATGGGACAGATATAATTCACCCCTCCACTTT. Translating gives CASKIWDRYNSPLHF.

This clonotype is medium-sized within its sample. This rearrangement joins TRBV6-1 to TRBJ1-6, with TRBD1 as a possible D gene (6 bases). CDR3 length: 15 residues. Germline-derived CDR1 and CDR2 are MNHNS and SASEGT. Trimming removed 8 bases at V and 9 bases at J, with 20 bases between. The CDR3 DNA follows: TGTGCCAGCCTCGATGGGCGGGGGCTCGGTTCACCCCTCCACTTT. This sequence encodes CASLDGRGLGSPLHF.

The chain recombines TRBV27 with TRBJ2-3, with TRBD2 matching over 11 bases. V dropped 2 bases and J dropped 2; count of bases not matched to a gene: 6. CDR1 is MNHEY, CDR2 SMNVEV, per germline (reference sequence). This CDR3 has 17 residues. The CDR3 here is CASSLVLAGGLTDTQYF. Here the CDR3 DNA reads TGTGCCAGCAGTTTAGTGCTAGCGGGAGGCCTCACAGATACGCAGTATTTT.

The sample holds many counts of this clonotype. The V and J genes are TRBV4-3 and TRBJ2-3; 8 nucleotides match TRBD2. This CDR3 is 15 amino acids long. Germline assignment: CDR1 LGHNA and CDR2 YSLEER. The ends lost 1 base at V and 7 bases at J; junction bases unmatched: 7. CDR3 in amino acids: CASSQVAGGLNTQYF. The CDR3 nucleotides are TGCGCCAGCAGCCAAGTGGCGGGAGGCCTTAATACGCAGTATTTT.

This clonotype has only a few counts. V usage is TRBV9 and J usage is TRBJ2-1; TRBD2 matches at 14 bases. This CDR3 has 18 amino acids. Germline lookup yields CDR1 SGDLS and CDR2 YYNGEE. V dropped 4 bases and J dropped 8; count of bases not matched to a gene: 14. The CDR3 DNA follows: TGTGCCAGCAGCCCACGCCTCAGACTAGCGGGAGGGAATGATGAGCAGTTCTTC. Translating it yields CASSPRLRLAGGNDEQFF.

Concerning this clonotype: At one end, the junction sequence differs from germline, possibly due to a read error. The chain recombines TRBV7-9 with TRBJ2-2, with TRBD2 matching over 13 bases. The CDR3 is 16 residues long. Germline CDR1 reads SEHNR; CDR2 reads FQNEAQ (reference sequence). The CDR3 spells CVSRPGLAGETGELFF. The CDR3 nucleotides read TGTGTCAGCAGACCAGGACTAGCGGGAGAAACTGGGGAGCTGTTTTTT.

The V call is TRBV6-5, the J call TRBJ2-1; D ambiguous. V was trimmed by 1 base and J by 3 bases, leaving 4 bases between them. The length of the CDR3 is 13 residues. Germline CDR1 reads MNHEY; CDR2 reads SVGAGI. The CDR3 here is CASSYYSYNEQFF. CDR3 in DNA: TGTGCCAGCAGTTACTACAGCTACAATGAGCAGTTCTTC.